This TCR beta chain was documented in a study of T cell responses to AZD1222 COVID-19 vaccine. Study results and caveats: Donors skewed white British and female; clonal diversity was possibly underestimated. There were vaccine-associated CD4 TCRs across spike, dominant at 160-218 and 743-854. The study sampled repertoires only after the peak T cell response. The reported proportion of spike-specific TCRs targeting unmutated variant regions was nearly half.

Repertoires were generated with immunoSEQ multiplex PCR, while TCRdb's copy carries only in-frame clones and drops some. This table holds approximately 49,000 clones, around 80% found once. With regard to this clone: Its matching antigen is unknown.

The germline V and J ends were trimmed by 3 bases and 4 bases, with 3 bases remaining between them. This CDR3 is 12 amino acids long. The clonotype was recovered from an adult in good health. The V and J genes are TRBV12-3 or TRBV12-4 and TRBJ2-2; the D is unclear. Sequenced material: peripheral blood, taken on day 0 of MenACWY control vaccination. CDR3 DNA: TGTGCCAGCAGTTTTCCCACCGGGGAGCTGTTTTTT. Amino acid sequence: CASSFPTGELFF.